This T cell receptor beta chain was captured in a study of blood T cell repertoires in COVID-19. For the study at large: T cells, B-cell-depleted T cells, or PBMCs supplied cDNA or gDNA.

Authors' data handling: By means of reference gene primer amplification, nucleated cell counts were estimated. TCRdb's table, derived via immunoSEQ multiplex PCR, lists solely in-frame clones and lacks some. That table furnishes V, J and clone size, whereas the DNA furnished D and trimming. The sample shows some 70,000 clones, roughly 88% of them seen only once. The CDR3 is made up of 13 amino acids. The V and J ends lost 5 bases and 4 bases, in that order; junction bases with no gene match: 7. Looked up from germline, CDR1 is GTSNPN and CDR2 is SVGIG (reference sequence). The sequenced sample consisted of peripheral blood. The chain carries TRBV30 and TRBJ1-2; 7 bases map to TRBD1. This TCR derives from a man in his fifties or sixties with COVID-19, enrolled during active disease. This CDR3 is CAWGDRVGYGYTF. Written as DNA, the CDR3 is TGTGCCTGGGGAGACAGGGTTGGCTATGGCTACACCTTC.